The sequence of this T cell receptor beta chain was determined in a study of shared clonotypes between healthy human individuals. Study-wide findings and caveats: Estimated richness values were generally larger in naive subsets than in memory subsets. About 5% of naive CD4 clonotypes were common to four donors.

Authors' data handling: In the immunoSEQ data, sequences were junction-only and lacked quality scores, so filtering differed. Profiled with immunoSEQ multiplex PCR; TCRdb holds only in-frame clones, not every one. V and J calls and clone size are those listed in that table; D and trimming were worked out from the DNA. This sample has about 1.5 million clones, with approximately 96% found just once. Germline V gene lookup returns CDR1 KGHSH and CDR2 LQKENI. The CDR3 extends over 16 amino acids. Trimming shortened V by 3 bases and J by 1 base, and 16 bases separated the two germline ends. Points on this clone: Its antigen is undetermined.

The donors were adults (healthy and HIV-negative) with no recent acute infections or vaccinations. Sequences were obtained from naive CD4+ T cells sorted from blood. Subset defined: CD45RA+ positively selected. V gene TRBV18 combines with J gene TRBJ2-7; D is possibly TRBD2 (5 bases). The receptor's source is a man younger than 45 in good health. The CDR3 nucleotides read TGTGCCAGCTCACCCCCGGAGGCCAGGACGTCCTACGAGCAGTACTTC. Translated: CASSPPEARTSYEQYF.